One T cell receptor beta chain is described in this entry. These data come from a study of blood T cell repertoires in COVID-19. It was during active infection that Seattle patients were enrolled and then longitudinally followed. Per the authors' pipeline: Researchers report that nucleated cell counts were estimated from reference gene primer amplification. Clones were read by immunoSEQ multiplex PCR, and TCRdb kept only the in-frame ones, dropping some. V, J and clone size reflect that table, while D and trimming were determined from the DNA. The table has fewer than 300,000 clones, about nine tenths seen once; the top ten hold around 2.5%. This TCR was recovered from a person under 30 with COVID-19, enrolled during active disease. Sequenced input: peripheral blood.

CDR3 loop: CASSLGQGNNQPQHF. The CDR3 DNA reads as TGCGCCAGCAGCTTGGGACAGGGGAACAATCAGCCCCAGCATTTT. J is TRBJ1-5 and V is TRBV5-1; TRBD1 matches 8 bases. From germline, CDR1 is SGHRS and CDR2 YFSETQ. This CDR3 spans 15 amino acids. After removal of 0 bases from V and 3 bases from J, the junction contained 2 bases not matched to a gene.